This is a list of T cell receptor beta chains from one sample in a study of blood T cell repertoires in COVID-19. Assay used: immunoSEQ multiplex PCR; TCRdb lists only in-frame clones, some missing. The sample has more than 400,000 clones; 75% to 90% are singletons. Sample: PBMCs or T cells enriched from blood (not recorded which). These receptors all stem from a woman aged 18-29 years who had recovered from COVID-19. Both conserved end residues are part of each CDR3. A D gene is named only where the DNA matches it firmly. Only part of the rows carry a size: once, few, many, or a class if the clone is expanded.

abundance	d_gene	v_gene	CDR3aa
-	-	TRBV7-2	CASSLGAGNNNEQFF
-	-	TRBV25-1	CASSPPRGRNEQYF
once	-	TRBV28	CASSFLAGANVLTF
-	TRBD2	TRBV3-1/TRBV3-2	CASSQHPGGETQYF
-	-	TRBV28	CASTQGGQPQHF
-	-	TRBV7-2	CASSPGVGWGFEKLFF
once	TRBD1	TRBV12-5	CASSTGTGGRSSPLHF
-	-	TRBV5-4	CASSFRDTGNTIYF
once	-	TRBV7-3	CASSSGTPNTEAFF
-	-	TRBV9	CASSVVDSHGYTF
few	TRBD1	TRBV2	CASSPGQGNTEAFF
few	-	TRBV12-3/TRBV12-4	CASSQREGGEQYF
-	-	TRBV5-1	CASSSSTGMGNTEAFF
-	-	TRBV11-3	CASSRSPAGGAETQYF
-	TRBD1	TRBV18	CASSRGQSSNQPQHF
-	-	TRBV30	CAWSRYNEKLFF
-	-	TRBV18	CASSQGMNTGELFF
once	-	TRBV6-4	CASSGETGRAGELFF